The 30 T cell receptor beta chains presented below share a single source sample, sequenced in a study of blood T cell repertoires in COVID-19. Profiled with immunoSEQ multiplex PCR; TCRdb holds only in-frame clones, not every one. In the table there are over 350,000 clones, around 89% of which are singletons. The specimen sequenced was peripheral blood. These receptors all stem from a woman in her thirties with acute or convalescent COVID-19.

The V call is TRBV19, the J call TRBJ2-5, with 7 nucleotides matching TRBD2. Germline CDR1 and CDR2: LNHDA and SQIVND (reference sequence). This CDR3 has 15 amino acids. Germline trimming cut 7 bases from V and 1 base from J; bases unmatched to any gene: 9. CDR3 nucleotide sequence: TGTGCCAGTACCCCTACGGGGGGTAGCCAAGAGACCCAGTACTTC. Residues: CASTPTGGSQETQYF.

The gene calls are TRBV6-6 and TRBJ2-2, with TRBD2 matching over 8 bases. CDR1 and CDR2 (germline): MNHNY, SVGAGI (reference sequence). There are 14 residues in the CDR3. The V gene end was trimmed by 5 bases and the J gene end by 7 bases; junction bases not matched to a gene: 6. CDR3 in amino acids: CASSPGGGSGELFF. The DNA for the CDR3 is TGTGCCAGCAGTCCCGGGGGGGGGAGCGGGGAGCTGTTTTTT.

The V call is TRBV3-1 (or the pseudogene TRBV3-2), the J call TRBJ1-1; TRBD1 might be the D (5 bases). V was shortened by 3 bases and J by 11 bases, with 10 bases between the two germline ends. This CDR3 spans 11 amino acids. Germline V lookup: CDR1 LGHDT, CDR2 YNNKEL (reference sequence). The CDR3 region has the DNA TGTGCCAGCAGCCACGGGACTGGGGCTTTCTTT. This codes for CASSHGTGAFF.

The chain couples TRBV19 to TRBJ1-1; D is perhaps TRBD1 (5 bases). Germline-derived CDR1 and CDR2 are LNHDA and SQIVND (reference sequence). The CDR3 length is 13 residues. V lost 4 bases and J 2 bases, leaving 8 bases between the germline ends. The CDR3 DNA sequence: TGTGCCAGTAGTAGACAGACTAACACTGAAGCTTTCTTT. This sequence encodes CASSRQTNTEAFF.

The chain joins TRBV5-1 to TRBJ1-1; 10 bases line up with TRBD1. This CDR3 is 14 amino acids long. Germline V gene lookup returns CDR1 SGHRS and CDR2 YFSETQ. Trimming cost V 0 bases and J 6 bases; bases outside gene matches: 2. CDR3 amino acids: CASSLAGQGAEAFF. CDR3 nucleotides: TGCGCCAGCAGCTTGGCCGGACAGGGGGCTGAAGCTTTCTTT.

V is TRBV6-6 and J is TRBJ1-6; tentatively, D is TRBD1 (6 bases). The V gene's germline CDR1 is MNHNY and CDR2 SVGAGI (reference sequence). V was shortened by 5 bases and J by 6 bases, with 8 bases between the two germline ends. The CDR3 is made up of 13 amino acids. In DNA, the CDR3 is TGTGCCAGCAGTCGGACAGTTAATTCACCCCTCCACTTT. It encodes CASSRTVNSPLHF.

Concerning this clone itself: One end of the junction varies from germline; a read error may be responsible. Within the sample, other DNA sequences also encode this same CDR3. V gene TRBV6-5 combines with J gene TRBJ2-7; the match to TRBD2 covers 11 bases. Germline V lookup: CDR1 MNHEY, CDR2 SVGAGI. There are 13 residues in the CDR3. In DNA, the CDR3 is TGTGCCAGCAGGACTAGCGGGGCCTACGAGCAATACTTC. Amino acid sequence: CASRTSGAYEQYF.

The rearrangement joins TRBV14 to TRBJ2-5, with 9 bases identical to TRBD1. Trimming removed 2 bases from V and 3 bases from J; junction bases left unmatched: 7. Germline CDR1 reads SGHDN; CDR2 reads FVKESK. This CDR3 region has 16 residues. Here the CDR3 reads CASSQLTGQGKETQYF. The CDR3 DNA follows: TGTGCCAGCAGCCAACTCACGGGACAGGGTAAAGAGACCCAGTACTTC.

The chain recombines TRBV19 with TRBJ1-1; no firm D call. The ends were cut back, 6 bases at V and 5 bases at J, with 10 bases in the middle. The CDR3 runs to 12 residues. Germline V CDR1 and CDR2: LNHDA, SQIVND (reference sequence). The CDR3 DNA reads as TGTGCCAGTAGGAAACTCGGGACTGAAGCTTTCTTT. Translated: CASRKLGTEAFF.

V usage is TRBV7-9 and J usage is TRBJ1-2; no definite D call. The CDR3 runs 14 residues. The V gene lost 6 bases and the J gene lost 8 bases, with 19 bases spanning the gap. CDR1 is SEHNR, CDR2 FQNEAQ, per germline (reference sequence). CDR3 protein: CASSPSSIASGYTF. CDR3 sequence (DNA): TGTGCCAGCAGTCCCTCGTCGATCGCGTCGGGCTACACCTTC.

The chain has TRBV1 and TRBJ2-7; the table's D call of TRBD2 was not tested on the DNA. TRBV1 is annotated as a pseudogene. The CDR3 sequence is 15 residues long. The CDR3 DNA reads TGCACCAGCAGCAAAGGACTAGCGGGGGGAATCGAGCAGTACTTC. It codes for CTSSKGLAGGIEQYF.

The rearrangement joins TRBV7-8 to TRBJ1-6; no reliable D call. V was cut by 2 bases and J by 5 bases, with 16 bases left in between. The CDR3 spans 17 residues. Looked up from germline, CDR1 is SGHVS and CDR2 is FQNEAQ. The CDR3 is CASSLRPEGSNNSPLHF. CDR3 coding DNA: TGTGCCAGCAGCTTACGTCCCGAGGGAAGCAATAATTCACCCCTCCACTTT.

The V gene is TRBV5-8, the J gene TRBJ1-2; 9 nucleotides match TRBD1. The CDR3 has 14 amino acids. J gave up 7 bases and V 4 bases, and 8 bases lay outside the gene matches. Germline V gene sequence: CDR1 SGHTS, CDR2 YDEGEE. DNA of the CDR3: TGTGCCAGCAGCCGGGGGGACAGGGACTCTGGCTACACCTTC. Translated, it gives CASSRGDRDSGYTF.

The chain joins TRBV18 to TRBJ1-5; D is uncertain. Germline V gene data show CDR1 as KGHSH and CDR2 as LQKENI. This CDR3 comprises 13 residues. V shed 1 base and J shed 5 bases, with 6 bases lying between them. The CDR3 nucleotides are TGTGCCAGCTCACCACGAGAAGATCAGCCCCAGCATTTT. The encoded protein is CASSPREDQPQHF.

The chain links TRBV5-1 to TRBJ2-2; TRBD2 aligns across 10 bases. Germline V gene sequence: CDR1 SGHRS, CDR2 YFSETQ. Unmatched junction bases numbered 3, after V lost 2 bases and J lost 2 bases. This CDR3 spans 16 amino acids. The CDR3 nucleotides are TGCGCCAGCAGCTTTAAGCGGGGGGGAAACACCGGGGAGCTGTTTTTT. Its protein product is CASSFKRGGNTGELFF.

This clone turned up a few times. The V call is TRBV5-5, the J call TRBJ1-2; D ambiguous. The CDR3 contains 15 residues. The germline CDR1 and CDR2 sequences are SGHKS and YYEKEE (reference sequence). The V gene lost 0 bases and the J gene lost 0 bases, with 9 bases spanning the gap. The CDR3 loop reads CASSLDATANYGYTF. As DNA, the CDR3 is TGTGCCAGCAGCTTGGACGCTACAGCTAACTATGGCTACACCTTC.

This sequence joins TRBV2 and TRBJ1-5, with D maybe TRBD1 (6 bases). The length of the CDR3 is 15 residues. Germline V lookup: CDR1 SNHLY, CDR2 FYNNEI. V lost 4 bases to trimming and J lost 2 bases, with 12 bases between them. CDR3 in amino acids: CASSVSGVGNQPQHF. CDR3 coding DNA: TGTGCCAGCAGTGTATCAGGGGTTGGCAATCAGCCCCAGCATTTT.

This clone has only one observation. The chain carries TRBV4-1 and TRBJ2-2; TRBD1 aligns across 10 bases. Germline V gene data show CDR1 as MGHRA and CDR2 as YSYEKL. The CDR3 loop spans 17 amino acids. Trimming took 2 bases from V and 5 from J; bases not matched to a gene: 8. The CDR3 loop is CASSQRDRGRQTGELFF. DNA for the CDR3: TGCGCCAGCAGCCAACGCGACAGGGGGCGGCAAACCGGGGAGCTGTTTTTT.

V is TRBV4-2 and J is TRBJ2-5; the D gene is possibly TRBD1 (6 bases). The CDR3 has 15 residues. Germline V gene data show CDR1 as LGHNA and CDR2 as YNFKEQ. V lost 1 base, J lost 2 bases, and 11 bases lay in between. CDR3 sequence (DNA): TGTGCCAGCAGCCAAGGTAAAGGGGGACAAGAGACCCAGTACTTC. Translation: CASSQGKGGQETQYF.

This clone was observed a single time. Here the CDR3 DNA reads TGTGCCACCAGCAGAGCCTCACGGGGAAAATCCGGCTACGAGCAGTACTTC. Encoded protein: CATSRASRGKSGYEQYF. The rearrangement links TRBV15 to TRBJ2-7; possibly TRBD2 for D (5 bases). The length of the CDR3 is 17 residues. The germline V gene has CDR1 LNHNV and CDR2 YYDKDF (reference sequence). Trimming cost V 1 base and J 3 bases, with 19 bases left between them.

The chain employs TRBV19 and TRBJ1-1; D might be TRBD1 (5 bases). Trimming stripped 7 bases from V and 0 bases from J, with 12 bases between. This CDR3 region has 14 residues. Germline-derived CDR1 and CDR2 are LNHDA and SQIVND (reference sequence). The CDR3 bases are TGTGCCAGTACCTCGGGGGGGGTGAACACTGAAGCTTTCTTT. Translating gives CASTSGGVNTEAFF.

Concerning this clone itself: Mismatch with germline at one junction end may stem from a read error. V gene TRBV6-1 combines with J gene TRBJ2-2, with 7 bases aligning to TRBD2. CDR1 and CDR2 (germline): MNHNS, SASEGT. The CDR3 is 16 amino acids. The chain's CDR3 is CASSQAGLSNTGELFF. In nucleotides, the CDR3 is TGTGCCAGCAGTCAAGCGGGACTTTCGAACACCGGGGAGCTGTTTTTT.

V and J are TRBV12-3 or TRBV12-4 and TRBJ1-5; D call uncertain. The CDR3 totals 12 residues. V was cut by 1 base and J by 9 bases, with 7 bases left in between. CDR3 region: CASSLGPRPQHF. The CDR3 DNA sequence: TGTGCCAGCAGTTTAGGGCCTCGGCCCCAGCATTTT.

This rearrangement joins TRBV29-1 to TRBJ1-2; 7 bases align to TRBD1. Per the germline V gene, CDR1 is SQVTM and CDR2 is ANQGSEA. J gave up 6 bases and V 8 bases, and 15 bases lay outside the gene matches. This CDR3 is 14 amino acids long. For the CDR3, the DNA is TGCAGCCCTTGGGCAAGGGGGCAGGGGGATGGCTACACCTTC. It is translated as CSPWARGQGDGYTF.

The chain has TRBV7-9 and TRBJ2-3, with TRBD2 as a possible D gene (5 bases). Germline CDR1 is SEHNR and CDR2 is FQNEAQ (reference sequence). The V end lost 3 bases, the J end lost 6 bases, and 16 bases lay between the germline ends. The CDR3 totals 15 residues. CDR3 sequence: CASSFQRETQDTQYF. For the CDR3, the DNA is TGTGCCAGCAGCTTTCAGAGGGAAACGCAGGATACGCAGTATTTT.

Concerning this clone: The same CDR3 can be traced to other DNA sequences in this sample. The V and J genes are TRBV18 and TRBJ1-1; 8 nucleotides agree with TRBD1. CDR1 is KGHSH, CDR2 LQKENI, per germline. The CDR3 runs to 14 residues. Trimming cost V 6 bases and J 2 bases; bases outside gene matches: 5. CDR3 protein: CASSPGGPNTEAFF. The DNA for the CDR3 is TGTGCCAGCTCCCCAGGGGGCCCTAACACTGAAGCTTTCTTT.

The chain couples TRBV12-5 to TRBJ1-1; D not resolved. Trimming stripped 0 bases from V and 4 bases from J, with 18 bases between. Germline V gives CDR1 LGHNT, CDR2 FRNRAP. This CDR3 spans 17 amino acids. The CDR3: CASGLVHGEGPGTEAFF. CDR3 coding DNA: TGTGCTAGTGGTTTGGTACACGGTGAGGGCCCGGGCACTGAAGCTTTCTTT.

The V call is TRBV20-1, the J call TRBJ1-2; D is unresolved. Germline values: CDR1 DFQATT, CDR2 SNEGSKA (reference sequence). The CDR3 has 11 residues. V lost 2 bases to trimming and J lost 8 bases, with 9 bases between them. The CDR3 nucleotides read TGCAGTGCTAGAATTCGGGGAGGCTACACCTTC. Translation gives CSARIRGGYTF.

The chain recombines TRBV4-2 with TRBJ1-6, with TRBD1 as a possible D gene (5 bases). Trimming removed 0 bases at V and 11 bases at J, with 20 bases between. The CDR3 consists of 17 residues. CDR1 is LGHNA and CDR2 is YNFKEQ in the germline V gene. CDR3 sequence: CASSQDPMAGSNPPLHF. In DNA form, the CDR3 reads TGTGCCAGCAGCCAAGATCCAATGGCAGGGTCCAACCCACCCCTCCACTTT.

The CDR3 DNA follows: TGTGCCAGCAGCTTAGGACGACAGGGGGGATTAGGTGAGCAGTTCTTC. Translated: CASSLGRQGGLGEQFF. The chain couples TRBV11-2 to TRBJ2-1; 9 bases line up with TRBD1. J was trimmed by 9 bases and V by 1 base; bases with no gene match: 10. The CDR3 has 16 amino acids. Germline CDR1 reads SGHAT; CDR2 reads FQNNGV.